The source of this T cell receptor beta chain is a study of blood T cell repertoires in COVID-19. This CDR3 contains 18 residues. The ends lost 5 bases at V and 4 bases at J; junction bases unmatched: 16. The V gene's germline CDR1 is MNHEY and CDR2 SMNVEV (reference sequence). Measured with immunoSEQ multiplex PCR; TCRdb has only the in-frame clones, and not every one. The sample holds about 250,000 clones, 70% to 90% seen once. The chain carries TRBV27 and TRBJ1-2, with TRBD1 matching 10 bases. The clonotype comes from a man in his late teens or twenties who had recovered from COVID-19. The sample taken for sequencing was PBMCs or T cells enriched from blood (not recorded which). The CDR3 region has the DNA TGTGCCAGCAGTGGTTATGGACAGGGGGGAAGTATAAGCTATGGCTACACCTTC. Its protein product is CASSGYGQGGSISYGYTF.